This is a list of T cell receptor beta chains from one sample in a study of cytomegalovirus exposure and HLA in healthy donors. Using immunoSEQ multiplex PCR, the repertoire was profiled, and TCRdb retains in-frame clones only, with some absent. The table for this sample gives about 160,000 clones. The sequenced sample consisted of PBMCs. The receptors stem from a young man in good health and CMV-seronegative. Both conserved end residues are part of each CDR3. The D gene is left open where the match is weak.

TRBV9	TRBJ1-2	NA	TGTGCCAGCAGCGGGACAGATTCTTATGGCTACACCTTC	CASSGTDSYGYTF
TRBV7-3	TRBJ1-2	TRBD1	TGTGCCAGCAGCCTCGAGGGGGCTCACTATGGCTACACCTTC	CASSLEGAHYGYTF
TRBV18	TRBJ1-2	NA	TGTGCCAGCTCACCTGGGCCCTCCGGTAACTATGGCTACACCTTC	CASSPGPSGNYGYTF
TRBV5-1	TRBJ2-5	TRBD1	TGCGCCAGCAGCTTGGGGGGACAGGGGGAGACCCAGTACTTC	CASSLGGQGETQYF
TRBV2	TRBJ1-1	TRBD1	TGTGCCAGCCGGGGACAGGGCGGTACTGAAGCTTTCTTT	CASRGQGGTEAFF
TRBV10-3	TRBJ2-7	NA	TGTGCCATCAGTGAGGGGAGGACTAACGAGCAGTACTTC	CAISEGRTNEQYF
TRBV6-5	TRBJ2-6	NA	TGTGCCAGCAGAGATGATTCAGCTGGGGCCAACGTCCTGACTTTC	CASRDDSAGANVLTF
TRBV6-5	TRBJ1-6	NA	TGTGCCAGCACCCGGTACTGGGAGAATTCACCCCTCCACTTT	CASTRYWENSPLHF
TRBV5-1	TRBJ2-3	NA	TGCGCCAGCAGACGCGACTTAGCGGTCGCAGATACGCAGTATTTT	CASRRDLAVADTQYF
TRBV7-2	TRBJ2-3	NA	TGTGCCAGCAGCTTAGAACGCAGGCTCCACAATACGCAGTATTTT	CASSLERRLHNTQYF
TRBV6-4	TRBJ1-2	TRBD1	TGTGCCAGCAGGGGGGACAGGGGTACGGACTATGGCTACACCTTC	CASRGDRGTDYGYTF
TRBV10-3	TRBJ2-7	NA	TGTGCCATCAGTGAAGGTGGCAGGTTCTACGAGCAGTACTTC	CAISEGGRFYEQYF
TRBV27	TRBJ2-7	NA	TGTGCCAGCAGTTTAGAGAGGGAGTCCTACGAGCAGTACTTC	CASSLERESYEQYF
TRBV5-1	TRBJ2-7	TRBD1	TGCGCCAGCAGCTTGTCAGGGGGACATCTCGAGCAGTACTTC	CASSLSGGHLEQYF
TRBV4-1	TRBJ2-7	NA	TGCGCCAGCAGCCCCCGAGAGGAACCCTTCTACGAGCAGTACTTC	CASSPREEPFYEQYF
TRBV5-6	TRBJ2-3	NA	TGTGCCAGCAGCCCCGGAGTGACACTAGGCGCAGATACGCAGTATTTT	CASSPGVTLGADTQYF
TRBV2	TRBJ1-2	TRBD1	TGTGCCAGCAGTGAAGACAGGGGGCGCGGCTACACCTTC	CASSEDRGRGYTF
TRBV5-5	TRBJ1-3	NA	TGTGCCAGCAGCTTACGGGGTTCTGGAAACACCATATATTTT	CASSLRGSGNTIYF
TRBV18	TRBJ1-1	NA	TGTGCCAGCTCACCGGCGGGGGACACTGAAGCTTTCTTT	CASSPAGDTEAFF
TRBV19	TRBJ1-2	TRBD1	TGTGCCAGTTCGGATAATAACAGGGGTAACTATGGCTACACCTTC	CASSDNNRGNYGYTF
TRBV28	TRBJ1-2	NA	TGTGCCAGCAGTGTACCAGGCGATTACTATGGCTACACCTTC	CASSVPGDYYGYTF
TRBV7-2	TRBJ2-3	TRBD1	TGTGCCAGCAGCTTAGTGGGACAGGGGGCAGTAGATACGCAGTATTTT	CASSLVGQGAVDTQYF
TRBV19	TRBJ1-3	NA	TGTGCCAGTAGTTTAGGGACAACCTCTGGAAACACCATATATTTT	CASSLGTTSGNTIYF
TRBV5-4	TRBJ2-1	TRBD2	TGTGCCAGCAGCTTGGTTACTAGCGGCAATGAGCAGTTCTTC	CASSLVTSGNEQFF
TRBV10-3	TRBJ1-4	TRBD1	TGTGCCATCACTGACAGGGAGGGTGAAAAACTGTTTTTT	CAITDREGEKLFF
TRBV12-2	TRBJ2-1	NA	TGTGCAAGTCGCTTGGGTGGACTAGCGGGAGGATATCCCAATGAGCAGTTCTTC	CASRLGGLAGGYPNEQFF
TRBV5-5	TRBJ1-5	TRBD1	TGTGCCAGCAGCTTGCTTTTGGCGGACAGGGGTGCTCAGCCCCAGCATTTT	CASSLLLADRGAQPQHF
TRBV6-1	TRBJ2-7	TRBD1	TGTGCCAGCAGTTCCCCGGACAGGTTCAGCTACGAGCAGTACTTC	CASSSPDRFSYEQYF
TRBV25-1	TRBJ1-4	TRBD1	TGTGCCAGCCGGGGACAGGGCCCTGAAAAACTGTTTTTT	CASRGQGPEKLFF
TRBV6-1	TRBJ1-2	NA	TGTGCCAGCGCCGTTACAGGGAACTATGGCTACACCTTC	CASAVTGNYGYTF
TRBV2	TRBJ2-7	NA	TGTGCCAGCAGTGGGGCGTTCTACGAGCAGTACTTC	CASSGAFYEQYF
TRBV18	TRBJ2-5	TRBD1	TGTGCCAGCTCACCCCCCGGGACAGGGGGCGGGCAAGAGACCCAGTACTTC	CASSPPGTGGGQETQYF
TRBV6-5	TRBJ1-5	TRBD1	TGTGCCAGCAGTTTTTTCTACAACAGGGGCCAGCCCCAGCATTTT	CASSFFYNRGQPQHF
TRBV29-1	TRBJ2-5	NA	TGCAGCGTTGACCGGGGTACAGAGACCCAGTACTTC	CSVDRGTETQYF
TRBV6-5	TRBJ2-2	TRBD1	TGTGCCAGCGCAAAGGGGGCCCCGAACACCGGGGAGCTGTTTTTT	CASAKGAPNTGELFF
TRBV19	TRBJ2-6	NA	TGTGCCAGTACTAGGTGGGCGACCTCTGGGGCCAACGTCTTGACTTTC	CASTRWATSGANVLTF
TRBV19	TRBJ1-1	TRBD1	TGTGCCAGTAGTTACCGGGACAGGGTCCCGGAAGCTTTCTTT	CASSYRDRVPEAFF
TRBV9	TRBJ2-1	NA	TGTGCCAGCAGCGTTAACAATGAGCAGTTCTTC	CASSVNNEQFF
TRBV27	TRBJ1-2	NA	TGTGCCAGCAGGCCGAACTTCCGGGACTGGAACTATGGCTACACCTTC	CASRPNFRDWNYGYTF
TRBV5-1	TRBJ2-3	TRBD1	TGCGCCAGCAGCGCCAGACAGGGTGCGGTAGATACGCAGTATTTT	CASSARQGAVDTQYF
TRBV5-1	TRBJ2-2	TRBD1	TGCGCCAGCAGCTTGGGGGACAGGGGAGGATCCGGGGAGCTGTTTTTT	CASSLGDRGGSGELFF
TRBV4-3	TRBJ1-2	TRBD1	TGCGCCAGCAGCCCCGACTTGGGACAGGGGATTGGCTACACCTTC	CASSPDLGQGIGYTF
TRBV11-2	TRBJ2-1	NA	TGTGCCAGCAGCTTAGATCTAGCTAACAATGAGCAGTTCTTC	CASSLDLANNEQFF
TRBV5-1	TRBJ1-5	TRBD1	TGCGCCAGCAGCTTAGAGGGGACAGGGTTTCAGCCCCAGCATTTT	CASSLEGTGFQPQHF
TRBV14	TRBJ1-4	TRBD1	TGTGCCAGCAGCCGCCTACAGGGGACCGACTGGAAGTCAAATGAAAAACTGTTTTTT	CASSRLQGTDWKSNEKLFF
TRBV18	TRBJ1-1	TRBD1	TGTGCCAGCTCACCACTAGGGGGCGGCACTGAAGCTTTCTTT	CASSPLGGGTEAFF
TRBV5-1	TRBJ2-7	TRBD1	TGCGCCAGCAGCAATCCACAGGGGACCTACGAGCAGTACTTC	CASSNPQGTYEQYF
TRBV5-1	TRBJ2-3	NA	TGCGCCAGCAGCCCCGGGACAACTAGCACAGATACGCAGTATTTT	CASSPGTTSTDTQYF
TRBV15	TRBJ2-1	NA	TGTGCCACCAGCGGGAGAATATCTCTGGGAAATAAGCAGTTCTTC	CATSGRISLGNKQFF
TRBV29-1	TRBJ2-7	TRBD2	TGCAGCGCTTGGACTAGCGGAACCTACGAGCAGTACTTC	CSAWTSGTYEQYF
TRBV28	TRBJ1-5	NA	TGTGCCAGCGCCCGGCAGGGCCCTACGGACCAGCCCCAGCATTTT	CASARQGPTDQPQHF
TRBV6-5	TRBJ2-1	NA	TGTGCCAGCAGCCAAGCACAGACTAGATTCAATGAGCAGTTCTTC	CASSQAQTRFNEQFF
TRBV7-9	TRBJ1-1	NA	TGTGCCAGCAGCTTGTTTCCCAACCCTGGGGAGTTTCTAGAAGGACGAGCTTTCTTT	CASSLFPNPGEFLEGRAFF